Included here is one T cell receptor beta chain sequence, with context. TCRdb's table, derived via immunoSEQ multiplex PCR, lists solely in-frame clones and lacks some. The table records some 150,000 clones, roughly 80% of them present only once. These data belong to a study of blood T cell repertoires in COVID-19. The CDR3 spans 14 residues. The germline gives CDR1 MDHEN, CDR2 SYDVKM. V lost 2 bases to trimming and J lost 0 bases, with 5 bases between them. This TCR was sampled from an elderly woman with acute or convalescent COVID-19. Sequenced sample: peripheral blood. This chain joins TRBV28 and TRBJ1-3; D unresolved. CDR3 coding DNA: TGTGCCAGCAGTTTAGGCAGCTCTGGAAACACCATATATTTT. Encoded protein: CASSLGSSGNTIYF.